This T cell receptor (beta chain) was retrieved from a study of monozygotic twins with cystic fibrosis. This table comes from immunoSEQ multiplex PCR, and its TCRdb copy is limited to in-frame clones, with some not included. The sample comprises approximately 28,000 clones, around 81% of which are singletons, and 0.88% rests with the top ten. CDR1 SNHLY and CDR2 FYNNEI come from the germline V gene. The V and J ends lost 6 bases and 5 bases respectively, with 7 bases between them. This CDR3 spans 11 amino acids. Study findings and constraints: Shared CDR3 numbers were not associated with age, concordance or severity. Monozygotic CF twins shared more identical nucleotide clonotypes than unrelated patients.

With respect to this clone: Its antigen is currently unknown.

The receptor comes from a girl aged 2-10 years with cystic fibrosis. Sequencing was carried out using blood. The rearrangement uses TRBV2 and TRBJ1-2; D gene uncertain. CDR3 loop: CASSRSYGYTF. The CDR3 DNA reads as TGTGCCAGCAGCCGATCGTATGGCTACACCTTC.